These 10 T cell receptor beta chains originate from one sample sequenced in a study of blood T cell repertoires in COVID-19. Assay: immunoSEQ multiplex PCR; the TCRdb copy retains only in-frame clones and omits some. This sample has 200,000 to 250,000 clones, with around four fifths found just once. Sequences were obtained from peripheral blood. These receptors were collected from an older woman with active or convalescent COVID-19.

This clone was recorded once. V and J are TRBV19 and TRBJ1-2; D possibly corresponds to TRBD1 (5 bases). V was clipped by 7 bases and J by 4 bases, with 16 bases between them. Germline V gives CDR1 LNHDA, CDR2 SQIVND (reference sequence). This CDR3 is 14 amino acids long. CDR3 protein: CASKAQGGPYGYTF. The CDR3 coding sequence is TGTGCCAGTAAAGCCCAGGGAGGTCCCTATGGCTACACCTTC.

The chain employs TRBV6-5 and TRBJ1-4; the match to TRBD1 covers 7 bases. This CDR3 comprises 12 residues. Germline-derived CDR1 and CDR2 are MNHEY and SVGAGI. Trimming removed 5 bases from V and 7 bases from J; junction bases left unmatched: 1. CDR3 sequence (DNA): TGTGCCAGCAGTAGGACAGGTGAAAAACTGTTTTTT. Translation: CASSRTGEKLFF.

V usage is TRBV5-1 and J usage is TRBJ2-3, with a weak D call TRBD2 (6 bases). CDR3 length equals 18 residues. CDR1 is SGHRS and CDR2 is YFSETQ in the germline V gene. Between the trimmed V and J ends, which lost 0 bases and 1 base, there was a span of 18 bases. The CDR3 bases are TGCGCCAGCAGCTTGGCCCTACCGGGGGTAGATCGCACAGATACGCAGTATTTT. Protein product: CASSLALPGVDRTDTQYF.

The chain is built from TRBV21-1 and TRBJ1-2; TRBD1, the table's D call, was not compared with the DNA. TRBV21-1 is a pseudogene locus. The CDR3 totals 18 residues. CDR3 sequence: CASSKATLDRGRIYGYTF. Written as DNA, the CDR3 is TGTGCCAGCAGCAAAGCTACTCTGGACAGGGGTAGGATCTATGGCTACACCTTC.

The chain is built from TRBV11-3 and TRBJ2-5; 12 positions match TRBD2. The germline CDR1 and CDR2 sequences are SGHNT and YENEEA. CDR3 length: 18 residues. The V segment lost 5 bases and the J segment 5 bases; nucleotides outside the gene matches: 15. In nucleotides, the CDR3 is TGTGCCAGCAGCACCCCACCCCTAGCGGGAGGGCGTGTTGAGACCCAGTACTTC. Its translation is CASSTPPLAGGRVETQYF.

This chain connects TRBV7-3 to TRBJ2-5; D is uncertain. V lost 3 bases and J 2 bases, leaving 7 bases between the germline ends. From germline, CDR1 is SGHTA and CDR2 FQGTGA. The CDR3 contains 13 residues. The CDR3 nucleotides read TGTGCCAGCAGCTTTGCCCGGCAAGAGACCCAGTACTTC. Translated, it gives CASSFARQETQYF.

The J gene is TRBJ1-2, the V gene TRBV11-3, with a weak D call TRBD1 (5 bases). The CDR3 is made up of 13 amino acids. Trimming took 2 bases from V and 8 from J, leaving 12 bases between them. Germline CDR1 and CDR2: SGHNT and YENEEA. The CDR3 nucleotides read TGTGCCAGCAGCTTAAGGGGCCCCTTGGGCTACACCTTC. Amino acids: CASSLRGPLGYTF.

J is TRBJ2-1 and V is TRBV5-4, with D possibly matching TRBD1 (5 bases). V was clipped by 0 bases and J by 2 bases, with 6 bases between them. The CDR3 loop spans 14 amino acids. Germline CDR1 SGHNT, CDR2 YYREEE (reference sequence). This chain's CDR3 is CASSLGTTYNEQFF. The DNA of the CDR3 is TGTGCCAGCAGCTTGGGGACAACCTACAATGAGCAGTTCTTC.

J is TRBJ1-5 and V is TRBV9, with TRBD1 as a possible D gene (5 bases). Germline-derived CDR1 and CDR2 are SGDLS and YYNGEE. CDR3 length: 16 residues. V was shortened by 0 bases and J by 0 bases, with 10 bases between the two germline ends. CDR3 in amino acids: CASSVDGGTSNQPQHF. The CDR3, as DNA: TGTGCCAGCAGCGTAGACGGGGGGACTAGCAATCAGCCCCAGCATTTT.

The gene calls are TRBV6-6 and TRBJ2-1, with a tentative D call TRBD1 (6 bases). Germline V gene lookup returns CDR1 MNHNY and CDR2 SVGAGI (reference sequence). CDR3 size: 16 residues. Trimming left V 6 bases short and J 0 bases short, with 15 bases between. CDR3 residues: CASSPRDTLSYNEQFF. For the CDR3, the DNA is TGTGCCAGCAGCCCCCGGGACACCCTCTCCTACAATGAGCAGTTCTTC.